Described below is a single T cell receptor beta chain sequence and its context. Its antigen is not known. V shed 0 bases and J shed 4 bases, with 10 bases lying between them. There are 14 residues in the CDR3. Germline V lookup: CDR1 SGHRS, CDR2 YFSETQ. A multiplex PCR was run with 60 Vbeta primers and 13 Jbeta primers. Some clones are missing from TCRdb's copy, which holds only in-frame ones; the method was immunoSEQ multiplex PCR. The repertoire includes about 160,000 clones, over 65% of them detected once, and roughly 3% sits in the top ten. The entry originates in a study of cytomegalovirus exposure and HLA in healthy donors. Study results and limitations: Association of a missense DCLRE1C variant with TCR beta V- and J-gene trimming was reported in a later analysis.

This receptor was identified in a woman in her thirties or forties in good health and CMV-seronegative. The chain has TRBV5-1 and TRBJ2-5; tentative D call: TRBD2 (5 bases). Sample: PBMCs. DNA for the CDR3: TGCGCCAGCAGCTTGGCCGGGGAGCGAGAGACCCAGTACTTC. The encoded protein is CASSLAGERETQYF.